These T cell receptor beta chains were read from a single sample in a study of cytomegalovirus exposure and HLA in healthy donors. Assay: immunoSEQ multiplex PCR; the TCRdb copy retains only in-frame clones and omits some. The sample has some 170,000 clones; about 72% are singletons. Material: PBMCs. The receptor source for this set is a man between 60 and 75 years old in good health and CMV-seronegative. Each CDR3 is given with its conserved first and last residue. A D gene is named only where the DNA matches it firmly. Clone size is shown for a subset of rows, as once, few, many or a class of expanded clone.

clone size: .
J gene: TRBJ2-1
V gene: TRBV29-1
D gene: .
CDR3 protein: CSVEGGRARYNEQFF
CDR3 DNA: TGCAGCGTTGAGGGAGGTCGGGCCCGGTACAATGAGCAGTTCTTC

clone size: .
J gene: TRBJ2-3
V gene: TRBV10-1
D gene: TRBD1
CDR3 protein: CAIPGQVHTDTQYF
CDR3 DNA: TGCGCCATCCCGGGACAGGTACACACAGATACGCAGTATTTT

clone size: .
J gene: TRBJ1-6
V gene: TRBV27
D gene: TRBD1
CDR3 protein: CASSLLSLGQAISPLHF
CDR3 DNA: TGTGCCAGCAGTTTATTGTCCCTGGGACAGGCAATTTCACCCCTCCACTTT

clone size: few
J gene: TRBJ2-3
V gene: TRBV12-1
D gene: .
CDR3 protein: CASSPRTGGSPDTQYF
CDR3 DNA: TGTGCCAGCAGCCCCCGGACAGGGGGCTCCCCAGATACGCAGTATTTT

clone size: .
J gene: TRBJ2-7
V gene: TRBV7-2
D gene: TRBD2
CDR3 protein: CATAKSGGAGLNEQYF
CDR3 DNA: TGTGCCACCGCTAAAAGCGGGGGGGCCGGGCTCAACGAGCAGTACTTC

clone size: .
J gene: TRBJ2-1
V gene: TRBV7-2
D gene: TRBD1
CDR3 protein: CASSLRRQGQNNEQFF
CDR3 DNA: TGTGCCAGCAGCTTACGCAGACAGGGGCAGAACAATGAGCAGTTCTTC

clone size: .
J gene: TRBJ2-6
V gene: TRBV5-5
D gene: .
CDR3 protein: CASSQLSGSTGANVLTF
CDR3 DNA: TGTGCCAGCAGCCAACTCTCAGGGTCGACTGGGGCCAACGTCCTGACTTTC

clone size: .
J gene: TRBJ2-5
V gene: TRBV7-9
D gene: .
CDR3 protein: CASSLGQAINQETQYF
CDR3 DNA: TGTGCCAGCAGCTTAGGACAGGCGATAAACCAAGAGACCCAGTACTTC

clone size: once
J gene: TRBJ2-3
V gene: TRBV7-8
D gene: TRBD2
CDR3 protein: CASSRIWGGRSTDTQYF
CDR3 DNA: TGTGCCAGCAGCCGGATATGGGGCGGGAGGAGCACAGATACGCAGTATTTT

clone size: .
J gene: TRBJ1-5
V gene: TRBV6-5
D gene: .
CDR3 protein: CASRLGQQGPQHF
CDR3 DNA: TGTGCCAGCAGGCTAGGACAGCAAGGGCCCCAGCATTTT

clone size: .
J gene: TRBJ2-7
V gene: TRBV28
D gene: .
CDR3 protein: CASSPSGGPNEQYF
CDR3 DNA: TGTGCCAGCAGTCCTTCCGGGGGGCCTAATGAGCAGTACTTC

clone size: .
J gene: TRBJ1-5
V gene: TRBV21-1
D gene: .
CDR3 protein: CASIPPGQGRSNQPQHF
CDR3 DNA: TGTGCCAGCATTCCCCCGGGACAGGGTAGGAGCAATCAGCCCCAGCATTTT

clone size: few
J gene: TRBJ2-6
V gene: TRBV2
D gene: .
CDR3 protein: CASSEGPLGMHGANVLTF
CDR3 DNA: TGTGCCAGCAGTGAAGGGCCACTCGGGATGCATGGGGCCAACGTCCTGACTTTC

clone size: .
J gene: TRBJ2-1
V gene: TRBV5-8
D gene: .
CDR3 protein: CASRTRVSYNEQFF
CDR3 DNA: TGTGCCAGCAGGACTAGAGTATCCTACAATGAGCAGTTCTTC

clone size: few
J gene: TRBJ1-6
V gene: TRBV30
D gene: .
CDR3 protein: CAWSTDGGGPLHF
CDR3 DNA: TGTGCCTGGAGTACGGACGGCGGGGGGCCCCTCCACTTT

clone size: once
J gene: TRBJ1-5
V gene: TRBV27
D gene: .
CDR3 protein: CASSTRANQPQHF
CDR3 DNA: TGTGCCAGCAGTACCCGAGCCAATCAGCCCCAGCATTTT

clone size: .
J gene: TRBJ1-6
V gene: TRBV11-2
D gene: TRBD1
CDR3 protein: CASTLGDRYNSPLHF
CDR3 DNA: TGTGCCAGCACCTTAGGGGACAGATATAATTCACCCCTCCACTTT

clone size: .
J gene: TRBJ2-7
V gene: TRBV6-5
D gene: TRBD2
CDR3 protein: CASIGEGEQYF
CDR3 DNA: TGTGCCAGCATAGGGGAGGGTGAGCAGTACTTC

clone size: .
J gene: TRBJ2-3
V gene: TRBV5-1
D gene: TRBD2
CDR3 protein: CASSPRLAGPYESQYF
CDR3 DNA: TGCGCCAGCAGCCCTAGACTAGCGGGGCCTTATGAGTCGCAGTATTTT

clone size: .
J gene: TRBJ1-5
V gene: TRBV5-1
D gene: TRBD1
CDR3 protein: CASSETGGGNQPQHF
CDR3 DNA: TGCGCCAGCAGTGAGACAGGGGGCGGCAATCAGCCCCAGCATTTT

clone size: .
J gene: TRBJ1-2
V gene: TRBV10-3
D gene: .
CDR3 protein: CAISEGRPGYGYTF
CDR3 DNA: TGTGCCATCAGTGAGGGCAGGCCTGGGTATGGCTACACCTTC

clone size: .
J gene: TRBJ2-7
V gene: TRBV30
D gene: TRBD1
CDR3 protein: CAWSTGTGSYEQYF
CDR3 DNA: TGTGCCTGGAGTACCGGGACAGGGTCCTACGAGCAGTACTTC

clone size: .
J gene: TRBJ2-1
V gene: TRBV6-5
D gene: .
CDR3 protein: CASSYFSGRYNEQFF
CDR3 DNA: TGTGCCAGCAGTTACTTTAGCGGCCGATACAATGAGCAGTTCTTC

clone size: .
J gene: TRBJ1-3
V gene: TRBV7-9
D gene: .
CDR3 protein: CASSSPVLLSGNTIYF
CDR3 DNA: TGTGCCAGCTCCTCCCCGGTTCTACTCTCTGGAAACACCATATATTTT

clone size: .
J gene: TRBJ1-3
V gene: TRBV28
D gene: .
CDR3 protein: CASRDSLHSGNTIYF
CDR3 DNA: TGTGCCAGCAGGGACTCTCTCCACTCTGGAAACACCATATATTTT

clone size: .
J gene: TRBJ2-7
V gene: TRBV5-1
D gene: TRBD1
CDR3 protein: CASSYRDRGLGEQYF
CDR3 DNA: TGCGCCAGCAGCTACCGGGACAGGGGTCTCGGAGAGCAGTACTTC

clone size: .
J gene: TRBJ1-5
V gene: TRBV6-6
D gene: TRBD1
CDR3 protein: CASSYSTGADQPQHF
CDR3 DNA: TGTGCCAGCAGTTACTCTACAGGGGCGGATCAGCCCCAGCATTTT

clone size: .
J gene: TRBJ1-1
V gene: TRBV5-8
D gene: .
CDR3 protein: CASSLRDLNTEAFF
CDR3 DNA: TGTGCCAGCAGCCTCAGGGATTTGAACACTGAAGCTTTCTTT

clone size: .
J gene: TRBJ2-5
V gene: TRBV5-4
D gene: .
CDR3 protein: CASSLKEGGETQYF
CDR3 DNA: TGTGCCAGCAGCTTGAAGGAGGGCGGAGAGACCCAGTACTTC

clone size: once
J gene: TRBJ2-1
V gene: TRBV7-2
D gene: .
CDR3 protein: CASIGNYFYNEQFF
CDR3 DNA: TGTGCCAGCATAGGTAACTATTTCTACAATGAGCAGTTCTTC

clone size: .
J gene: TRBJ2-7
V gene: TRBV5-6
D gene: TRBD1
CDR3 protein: CASSLAPGQVSYEQYF
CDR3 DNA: TGTGCCAGCAGCTTAGCTCCGGGACAGGTCTCCTACGAGCAGTACTTC

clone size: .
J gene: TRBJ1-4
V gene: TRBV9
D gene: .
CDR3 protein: CASSIQGTTNEKLFF
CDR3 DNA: TGTGCCAGCAGCATACAGGGTACAACTAATGAAAAACTGTTTTTT

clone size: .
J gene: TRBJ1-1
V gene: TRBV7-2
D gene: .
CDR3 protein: CASSLNTRGTEAFF
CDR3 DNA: TGTGCCAGCAGCTTAAATACGAGAGGAACTGAAGCTTTCTTT

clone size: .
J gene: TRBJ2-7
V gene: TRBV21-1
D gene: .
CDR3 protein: CASTSLSRGLGNEQYF
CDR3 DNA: TGTGCCAGCACCTCCTTGTCGAGGGGGCTCGGTAACGAGCAGTACTTC

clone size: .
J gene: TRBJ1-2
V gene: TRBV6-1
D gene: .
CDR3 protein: CASSLDGSRGYGYTF
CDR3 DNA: TGTGCCAGCAGTTTAGATGGCAGTAGGGGCTATGGCTACACCTTC

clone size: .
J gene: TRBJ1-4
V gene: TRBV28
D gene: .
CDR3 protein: CASSLFISTGTRNEKLFF
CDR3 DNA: TGTGCCAGCAGTTTATTCATTTCGACCGGGACAAGAAATGAAAAACTGTTTTTT

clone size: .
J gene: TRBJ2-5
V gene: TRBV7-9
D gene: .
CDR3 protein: CSSSTSVETQYF
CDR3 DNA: TGTTCCAGCAGCACCAGCGTGGAGACCCAGTACTTC

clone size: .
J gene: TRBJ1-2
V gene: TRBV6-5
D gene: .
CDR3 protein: CASRQGFSGYTF
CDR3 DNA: TGTGCCAGCAGACAGGGATTCTCCGGCTACACCTTC

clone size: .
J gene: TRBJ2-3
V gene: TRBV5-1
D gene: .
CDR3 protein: CASSAGLPGTDTQYF
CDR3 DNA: TGCGCCAGCAGCGCGGGACTTCCAGGCACAGATACGCAGTATTTT

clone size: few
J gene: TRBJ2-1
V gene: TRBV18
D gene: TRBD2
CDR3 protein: CASSPQTSGRFNEQFF
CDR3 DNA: TGTGCCAGCTCACCCCAGACTAGCGGGAGATTTAATGAGCAGTTCTTC

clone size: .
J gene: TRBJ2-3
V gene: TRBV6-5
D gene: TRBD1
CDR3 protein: CASRDRVLRDTQYF
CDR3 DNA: TGTGCCAGCAGGGACAGGGTCCTTCGGGATACGCAGTATTTT

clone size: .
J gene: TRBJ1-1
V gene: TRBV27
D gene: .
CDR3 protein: CASSLSVNTEAFF
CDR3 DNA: TGTGCCAGCAGTCTGTCTGTGAACACTGAAGCTTTCTTT

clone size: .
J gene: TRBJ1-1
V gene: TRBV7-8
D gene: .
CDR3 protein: CASSLGGGVVNTEAFF
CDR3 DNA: TGTGCCAGCAGCTTAGGCGGAGGGGTTGTGAACACTGAAGCTTTCTTT

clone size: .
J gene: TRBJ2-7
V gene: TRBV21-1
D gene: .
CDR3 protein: CASSPGLIYEQYF
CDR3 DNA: TGTGCCAGCAGCCCAGGACTAATATACGAGCAGTACTTC

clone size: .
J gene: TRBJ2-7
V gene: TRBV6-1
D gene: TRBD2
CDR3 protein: CASSEGLAGLYEQYF
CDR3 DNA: TGTGCCAGCAGTGAAGGCCTAGCGGGGTTATACGAGCAGTACTTC

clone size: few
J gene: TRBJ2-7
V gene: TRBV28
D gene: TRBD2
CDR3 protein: CASRSSGYEQYF
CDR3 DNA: TGTGCCAGCAGATCTAGCGGTTACGAGCAGTACTTC

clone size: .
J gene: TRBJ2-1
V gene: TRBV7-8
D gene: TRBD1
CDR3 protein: CASSSDRVEQFF
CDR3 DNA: TGTGCCAGCAGCTCCGACAGGGTTGAGCAGTTCTTC

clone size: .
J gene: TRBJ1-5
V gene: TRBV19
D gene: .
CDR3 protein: CASSIPGLPHNQPQHF
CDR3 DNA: TGTGCCAGTAGTATACCGGGGTTACCTCACAATCAGCCCCAGCATTTT

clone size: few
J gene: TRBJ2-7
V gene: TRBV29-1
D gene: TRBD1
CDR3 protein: CSVELDRGHEQYF
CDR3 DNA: TGCAGCGTTGAATTGGACAGGGGGCACGAGCAGTACTTC

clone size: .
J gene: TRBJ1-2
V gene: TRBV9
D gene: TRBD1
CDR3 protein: CASSIGQGTYGYTF
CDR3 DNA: TGTGCCAGCAGCATCGGACAGGGAACCTATGGCTACACCTTC

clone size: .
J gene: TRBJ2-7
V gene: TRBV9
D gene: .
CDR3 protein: CASSEGMTAPSYEQYF
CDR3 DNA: TGTGCCAGCAGCGAGGGGATGACGGCCCCTTCCTACGAGCAGTACTTC

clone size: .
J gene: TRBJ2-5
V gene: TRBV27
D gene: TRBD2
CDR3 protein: CASSLAGVSQETQYF
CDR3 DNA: TGTGCCAGCAGCTTAGCGGGAGTAAGTCAAGAGACCCAGTACTTC

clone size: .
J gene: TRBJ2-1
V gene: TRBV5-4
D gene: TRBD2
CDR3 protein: CASSLERGRGGEQFF
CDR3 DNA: TGTGCCAGCAGCCTGGAAAGGGGTCGGGGGGGTGAGCAGTTCTTC

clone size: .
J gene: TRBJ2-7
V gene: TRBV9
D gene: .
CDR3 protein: CASSVLEVSYEQYF
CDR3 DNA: TGTGCCAGCAGCGTACTTGAGGTCTCCTACGAGCAGTACTTC

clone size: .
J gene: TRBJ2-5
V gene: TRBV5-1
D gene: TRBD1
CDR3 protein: CASSLGTDQETQYF
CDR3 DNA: TGCGCCAGCAGCCTCGGGACAGACCAAGAGACCCAGTACTTC

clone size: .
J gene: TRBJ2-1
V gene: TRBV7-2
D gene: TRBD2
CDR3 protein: CASSFPSGGNEQFF
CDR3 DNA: TGTGCCAGCAGCTTTCCTAGCGGGGGCAATGAGCAGTTCTTC

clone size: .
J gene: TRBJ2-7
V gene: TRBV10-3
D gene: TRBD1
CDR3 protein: CAITRDRTYEQYF
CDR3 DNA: TGTGCCATCACTCGGGACAGGACCTACGAGCAGTACTTC

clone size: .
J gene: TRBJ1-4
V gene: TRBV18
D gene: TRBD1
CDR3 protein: CASSPSGTGRINEKLFF
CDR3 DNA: TGTGCCAGCTCACCCTCCGGGACAGGGAGGATTAATGAAAAACTGTTTTTT

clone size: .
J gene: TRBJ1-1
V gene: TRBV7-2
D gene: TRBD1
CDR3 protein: CASSLEGRGLNPEAFF
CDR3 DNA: TGTGCCAGCAGCTTAGAGGGCAGGGGGCTAAATCCTGAAGCTTTCTTT